One and the same sample provided the 24 T cell receptor beta chains below, sequenced in a study of a mutant IDH1 vaccine in newly diagnosed glioma. Their specific antigens are unknown. Only in-frame clones appear in the TCRdb table, and some are missing; sequencing was by immunoSEQ multiplex PCR. This repertoire shows some 63,000 clones, roughly 74% found once; its top ten account for 4.7%. Time point specified: week 35, safety follow-up. Each dose of the vaccine consisted of 300 ug of mutant IDH1 20-mer peptide, with topical imiquimod. The input for sequencing was PBMCs, taken from a glioma patient whose treatment included an IDH1 peptide vaccine. These receptors all come from a man aged 50 or older with glioma.

This sequence joins TRBV18 and TRBJ2-3; possibly TRBD1 for D (7 bases). Germline lookup yields CDR1 KGHSH and CDR2 LQKENI. V lost 2 bases to trimming and J lost 3 bases, with 12 bases between them. The CDR3 length is 15 residues. DNA of the CDR3: TGTGCCAGCTCACCAGTGGAGGGGGCTACAGATACGCAGTATTTT. Translating gives CASSPVEGATDTQYF.

V usage is TRBV7-6 and J usage is TRBJ2-7; D is undetermined. There are 13 residues in the CDR3. With 1 base removed from V and 3 bases from J, the gap between germline ends came to 7 bases. Looked up from germline, CDR1 is SGHVS and CDR2 is FNYEAQ. The CDR3 DNA sequence: TGTGCCAGCAGCTTAGGTCAGTTCTACGAGCAGTACTTC. Amino acid sequence: CASSLGQFYEQYF.

The gene calls are TRBV5-1 and TRBJ2-3; 7 nucleotides line up with TRBD2. The CDR3 is made up of 15 amino acids. Losses at the gene ends were 4 bases for V and 1 base for J; bases not matched to a gene: 6. The germline V gene encodes CDR1 SGHRS and CDR2 YFSETQ. The CDR3 sequence is CASSAGRGGTDTQYF. In DNA form, the CDR3 reads TGCGCCAGCAGCGCCGGACGGGGGGGCACAGATACGCAGTATTTT.

In this sample, this clone turned up a few times. This chain links TRBV30 with TRBJ2-6; TRBD2 matches at 7 bases. V was pared by 0 bases and J by 0 bases, with 5 bases of the junction left unmatched. This CDR3 contains 17 residues. Germline-derived CDR1 and CDR2 are GTSNPN and SVGIG (reference sequence). The chain's CDR3 is CAWSVMTGGSGANVLTF. CDR3 DNA: TGTGCCTGGAGTGTAATGACGGGGGGCTCTGGGGCCAACGTCCTGACTTTC.

The chain employs TRBV18 and TRBJ2-1; D remains unclear. V was cut by 2 bases and J by 9 bases, with 8 bases left in between. Germline loops: CDR1 KGHSH, CDR2 LQKENI. The CDR3 has 12 amino acids. The CDR3 region is CASSPELGEQFF. CDR3 DNA sequence: TGTGCCAGCTCACCAGAACTTGGTGAGCAGTTCTTC.

This clone occurred a few times. This chain links TRBV19 with TRBJ2-3; 15 bases fit TRBD2. The CDR3 runs 17 residues. Trimming removed 7 bases from V and 3 bases from J; junction bases left unmatched: 8. The germline CDR1 and CDR2 sequences are LNHDA and SQIVND (reference sequence). CDR3 residues: CASTRKGLAGGTDTQYF. The CDR3 DNA sequence: TGTGCCAGTACCCGGAAGGGACTAGCGGGGGGTACAGATACGCAGTATTTT.

The chain has TRBV7-8 and TRBJ2-1; TRBD1 matches at 9 bases. The CDR3 is made up of 16 amino acids. The junction had 9 bases not matched to a gene; V was cut back by 5 bases and J by 4 bases. Germline loops: CDR1 SGHVS, CDR2 FQNEAQ. CDR3 sequence reads: CASSGLDRGSYNEQFF. The DNA for the CDR3 is TGTGCCAGCAGCGGGCTAGACAGGGGGAGTTACAATGAGCAGTTCTTC.

This clone was observed a single time. The rearrangement joins TRBV30 to TRBJ2-7; 7 bases map to TRBD1. The junction had 9 bases not matched to a gene; V was cut back by 2 bases and J by 2 bases. CDR3 length: 15 residues. CDR1 and CDR2 (germline): GTSNPN, SVGIG (reference sequence). The CDR3 nucleotides are TGTGCCTGGAGTCTAGGGGACAGAGGAACCTACGAGCAGTACTTC. Translating it yields CAWSLGDRGTYEQYF. Filled out from reference TRBV30 and TRBJ2-7, the complete variable domain reads SQTIHQWPATLVQPVGSPLSLECTVEGTSNPNLYWYRQAAGRGLQLLFYSVGIGQISSEVPQNLSASRPQDRQFILSSKKLLLSDSGFYLCAWSLGDRGTYEQYFGPGTRLTVT.

The V and J genes are TRBV6-4 and TRBJ1-5; 7 bases match TRBD1. The V and J ends lost 6 bases and 3 bases, in that order; junction bases with no gene match: 8. The CDR3 contains 15 residues. Germline values: CDR1 MRHNA, CDR2 SNTAGT. The CDR3 is CASSRDSGVNQPQHF. CDR3 coding DNA: TGTGCCAGCAGCCGGGACAGCGGTGTCAATCAGCCCCAGCATTTT.

The CDR3 spells CASSSTTSGGPFGEQFF. For the CDR3, the DNA is TGTGCCAGCAGTTCAACGACTAGCGGGGGCCCTTTTGGTGAGCAGTTCTTC. The chain is built from TRBV7-9 and TRBJ2-1; the match to TRBD2 covers 12 bases. The CDR3 spans 17 residues. Per the germline V gene, CDR1 is SEHNR and CDR2 is FQNEAQ (reference sequence). J was trimmed by 9 bases and V by 6 bases; bases with no gene match: 15.

This sequence joins TRBV28 and TRBJ2-5; TRBD1 matches at 9 bases. Germline CDR1 MDHEN, CDR2 SYDVKM. This CDR3 has 12 amino acids. The trim removed 7 bases at V and 13 bases at J, leaving 10 bases unmatched. CDR3 amino acids: CASTRDRDFRYF. The CDR3 DNA reads as TGTGCCAGCACTCGGGACAGGGATTTTCGGTACTTC. The entire variable domain, with the rest obtained from reference TRBV28 and TRBJ2-5, is as follows: DVKVTQSSRYLVKRTGEKVFLECVQDMDHENMFWYRQDPGLGLRLIYFSYDVKMKEKGDIPEGYSVSREKKERFSLILESASTNQTSMYLCASTRDRDFRYFGPGTRLLVL.

This clone appeared once. This sequence joins TRBV27 and TRBJ1-5; D perhaps matches TRBD1 (6 bases). V lost 2 bases, J lost 7 bases, and 12 bases lay in between. This CDR3 has 14 residues. The germline V gene has CDR1 MNHEY and CDR2 SMNVEV (reference sequence). The CDR3 reads CASSLQGPGQPQHF. The CDR3 DNA is TGTGCCAGCAGTTTACAGGGGCCCGGGCAGCCCCAGCATTTT.

This sequence joins TRBV2 and TRBJ1-4; D is ambiguous. Germline V gene lookup returns CDR1 SNHLY and CDR2 FYNNEI. This CDR3 has 14 amino acids. Trimming removed 4 bases from V and 7 bases from J, with 13 bases in between. Here the CDR3 reads CASSGGRPGEKLFF. Written as DNA, the CDR3 is TGTGCCAGCAGTGGAGGAAGGCCAGGTGAAAAACTGTTTTTT.

This chain connects TRBV30 to TRBJ2-1; 7 nucleotides align to TRBD2. The germline V gene has CDR1 GTSNPN and CDR2 SVGIG (reference sequence). This CDR3 contains 13 residues. In DNA, the CDR3 is TGTGCTTGCCCCCGCGGGGGTAGGGATGAGCAGTTCTTC. It yields the protein CACPRGGRDEQFF.

The chain recombines TRBV27 with TRBJ2-2, with 8 nucleotides matching TRBD1. CDR3 length equals 16 residues. The V gene's germline CDR1 is MNHEY and CDR2 SMNVEV (reference sequence). J gave up 4 bases and V 2 bases, and 6 bases lay outside the gene matches. For the CDR3, the DNA is TGTGCCAGCAGTTTACATGGACAGGGTTCCACCGGGGAGCTGTTTTTT. Protein sequence: CASSLHGQGSTGELFF.

The chain has TRBV19 and TRBJ2-7; D unresolved. Trimming removed 8 bases from V and 4 bases from J, with 15 bases in between. The CDR3 length is 13 residues. Germline assignment: CDR1 LNHDA and CDR2 SQIVND (reference sequence). DNA of the CDR3: TGTGCCAGTCGAGACGTAAGCGCGTACGAGCAGTACTTC. Protein: CASRDVSAYEQYF.

V usage is TRBV18 and J usage is TRBJ2-7; 11 nucleotides match TRBD1. The CDR3 has 15 residues. Germline trimming cut 4 bases from V and 4 bases from J; bases unmatched to any gene: 6. Germline loops: CDR1 KGHSH, CDR2 LQKENI. DNA for the CDR3: TGTGCCAGCTCACGTGGACAGGGGGCGTCATACGAGCAGTACTTC. Translation: CASSRGQGASYEQYF.

The CDR3 here is CASSIGTQGDQPQHF. The CDR3 nucleotides read TGTGCCAGTAGTATTGGAACGCAGGGGGATCAGCCCCAGCATTTT. The chain joins TRBV19 to TRBJ1-5; 7 bases are a match to TRBD1. The CDR3 loop spans 15 amino acids. With 3 bases clipped from V and 5 bases from J, the junction kept 7 bases outside the gene matches. The germline CDR1 and CDR2 sequences are LNHDA and SQIVND (reference sequence).

V usage is TRBV7-2 and J usage is TRBJ2-7, with D possibly being TRBD1 (6 bases). V was trimmed by 1 base and J by 4 bases, leaving 11 bases between them. The germline V gene encodes CDR1 SGHTA and CDR2 FQGNSA. This CDR3 spans 14 amino acids. As DNA, the CDR3 is TGTGCCAGCAGCTTAGGGACAGCCACGTACGAGCAGTACTTC. As protein: CASSLGTATYEQYF.

The chain combines TRBV29-1 with TRBJ1-2; TRBD1 is a possible D gene (6 bases). V was pared by 3 bases and J by 5 bases, with 16 bases between. The CDR3 has 14 residues. Germline CDR1 reads SQVTM; CDR2 reads ANQGSEA. In nucleotides, the CDR3 is TGCAGCGTTGAGGGGGCAGGGAGGCCATATGGCTACACCTTC. Translation: CSVEGAGRPYGYTF.

This rearrangement joins TRBV7-9 to TRBJ1-1; D is possibly TRBD1 (5 bases). The CDR3 totals 13 residues. Germline loops: CDR1 SEHNR, CDR2 FQNEAQ (reference sequence). With 5 bases removed from V and 1 base from J, the gap between germline ends came to 8 bases. The CDR3 coding sequence is TGTGCCAGCAGCCGGGGGGGGAACACTGAAGCTTTCTTT. It is translated as CASSRGGNTEAFF.

V gene TRBV30 combines with J gene TRBJ1-3, with unresolved D. The CDR3 has 15 amino acids. Trimming removed 3 bases from V and 0 bases from J, with 12 bases in between. In germline, CDR1 is GTSNPN, CDR2 SVGIG (reference sequence). DNA for the CDR3: TGTGCCTGGAGCTGGGAGCTAGACTCTGGAAACACCATATATTTT. This encodes CAWSWELDSGNTIYF.

The chain carries TRBV5-1 and TRBJ2-3; 9 bases are a match to TRBD1. Looked up from germline, CDR1 is SGHRS and CDR2 is YFSETQ. With V trimmed by 2 bases and J by 9 bases, 10 bases remained unmatched. This CDR3 is 15 amino acids long. The CDR3 DNA sequence: TGCGCCAGCAGCTTAGATGCACAGGGGGCGAGGACGCAGTATTTT. It yields the protein CASSLDAQGARTQYF. Combining the CDR3 with reference TRBV5-1 and TRBJ2-3 gives the whole variable domain KAGVTQTPRYLIKTRGQQVTLSCSPISGHRSVSWYQQTPGQGLQFLFEYFSETQRNKGNFPGRFSGRQFSNSRSEMNVSTLELGDSALYLCASSLDAQGARTQYFGPGTRLTVL.

CDR3 sequence: CAWSVRFIGHEAFF. CDR3 DNA: TGTGCCTGGAGTGTACGTTTCATCGGACATGAAGCTTTCTTT. The J gene is TRBJ1-1, the V gene TRBV30, with a tentative D call TRBD1 (5 bases). Between the trimmed V and J ends, which lost 0 bases and 7 bases, there was a span of 15 bases. CDR1 and CDR2 from the germline V gene are GTSNPN and SVGIG (reference sequence). The CDR3 loop spans 14 amino acids.